The rows below give T cell receptor beta chains drawn from one sample of a study of blood T cell repertoires in COVID-19. Sequenced by immunoSEQ multiplex PCR; TCRdb stores in-frame clones only, minus some. The sample carries under 75,000 clones, 81% recorded once. Sequencing was done on a sample of peripheral blood. The receptors originated from an elderly woman with active or convalescent COVID-19. CDR3s include the opening cysteine and the closing phenylalanine or tryptophan. The order of the fields is D gene, CDR3 length, J gene, clone size, V gene, CDR3 DNA, CDR3 protein. A D gene is named only where the DNA matches it firmly. Clone size is shown for a subset of rows, as once, few, many or a class of expanded clone.

>.|14|TRBJ1-1|.|TRBV27
TGTGCCAGCAGTTTGACAGCATTAAACACTGAAGCTTTCTTT
CASSLTALNTEAFF
>TRBD1|14|TRBJ1-2|once|TRBV11-2
TGTGCCAGCAGCTCCGGACAGGGGGCCTATGGCTACACCTTC
CASSSGQGAYGYTF
>TRBD2|16|TRBJ2-1|.|TRBV28
TGTGCCAGCAGTTCCGGACTAGCGGGGGGGGTGAATGAGCAGTTCTTC
CASSSGLAGGVNEQFF
>.|12|TRBJ2-5|.|TRBV5-1
TGCGCCAGCAGCTTAACGGTGGAGACCCAGTACTTC
CASSLTVETQYF
>.|16|TRBJ1-5|.|TRBV7-6
TGTGCCAGCAGCTTACCCCCGGGAGCTCAGGATCAGCCCCAGCATTTT
CASSLPPGAQDQPQHF
>.|14|TRBJ1-4|.|TRBV19
TGTGCCAGTAGTGGGGGACTAGAGGATGAAAAACTGTTTTTT
CASSGGLEDEKLFF
>TRBD1|14|TRBJ2-7|once|TRBV15
TGTGCCACCAGCAGGGGGACAGTCCCCTACGAGCAGTACTTC
CATSRGTVPYEQYF
>.|14|TRBJ1-6|.|TRBV5-1
TGCGCCAGCAGCTTGGGCCAGGGGCACTCACCCCTCCACTTT
CASSLGQGHSPLHF
>.|12|TRBJ2-3|.|TRBV12-1
TGTGCCAGCAGGCGAAAAACAGATACGCAGTATTTT
CASRRKTDTQYF
>.|14|TRBJ2-7|once|TRBV24-1
TGTGCCACCAGTGATTCAGCAGGGCTTGGCGAGCAGTACTTC
CATSDSAGLGEQYF
>TRBD1|12|TRBJ2-1|.|TRBV19
TGTGCCACCAAGGACAGGTCAAATGAGCAGTTCTTC
CATKDRSNEQFF
>TRBD1|13|TRBJ1-2|once|TRBV29-1
TGCAGCGTTCCCTCGGACAGGGCCTATGGCTACACCTTC
CSVPSDRAYGYTF
>TRBD1|14|TRBJ1-1|.|TRBV7-8
TGTGCCAGCAGCACCGGACAGGGGGGCACTGAAGCTTTCTTT
CASSTGQGGTEAFF
>.|16|TRBJ1-1|.|TRBV9
TGTGCCAGCAGCGTAGATGCAGGCACAATGAACACTGAAGCTTTCTTT
CASSVDAGTMNTEAFF
>TRBD1|13|TRBJ1-1|.|TRBV12-3/TRBV12-4
TGTGCCAGCAGTCCACAGGGGATCACTGAAGCTTTCTTT
CASSPQGITEAFF
>.|15|TRBJ2-2|few|TRBV19
TGTGCCAGTAGCGGGGGGCCGGATGGCACCGGGGAGCTGTTTTTT
CASSGGPDGTGELFF
>TRBD2|17|TRBJ2-2|.|TRBV27
TGTGCCAGCAGTCTGACTAGCGGGGGGGCGAACACCGGGGAGCTGTTTTTT
CASSLTSGGANTGELFF
>TRBD2|18|TRBJ2-1|.|TRBV19
TGTGCCAGTAGTGGAGGACTAGCGGGGGGAAGCTCCTACAATGAGCAGTTCTTC
CASSGGLAGGSSYNEQFF
>TRBD2|17|TRBJ2-3|.|TRBV27
TGTGCCAGCAGCTTAGGTAGCGGGGGGCTTCGCACAGATACGCAGTATTTT
CASSLGSGGLRTDTQYF
>TRBD1|14|TRBJ2-1|.|TRBV6-5
TGTGCCAGCAGCCGCGACAGGGTGGGCAATGAGCAGTTCTTC
CASSRDRVGNEQFF
>TRBD1|12|TRBJ1-1|few|TRBV7-2
TGTGCCAGCAGCTTGGGACAGGGTGAAGCTTTCTTT
CASSLGQGEAFF
>.|15|TRBJ1-5|.|TRBV3-1/TRBV3-2
TGTGCCAGCAGCCCCAGCGGGGGGCTGAATCAGCCCCAGCATTTT
CASSPSGGLNQPQHF
>TRBD2|16|TRBJ2-3|.|TRBV13
TGTGCCAGCAGCTGGGGACTAGCGGGGGACACAGATACGCAGTATTTT
CASSWGLAGDTDTQYF
>.|15|TRBJ1-4|few|TRBV5-1
TGCGCCAGCAGCCCTCGATGGGAGTCTAATGAAAAACTGTTTTTT
CASSPRWESNEKLFF
>.|16|TRBJ2-7|once|TRBV11-2
TGTGCCAGCAGACTAACCCCACAGGGGGGGATCTACGAGCAGTACTTC
CASRLTPQGGIYEQYF
>TRBD1|15|TRBJ1-6|.|TRBV5-1
TGCGCCAGCAGCTTGACGACAGGGGCCAATTCACCCCTCCACTTT
CASSLTTGANSPLHF
>TRBD1|15|TRBJ1-6|.|TRBV14
TGTGCCAGCAGCCTTGGACAGGTCGGCAATTCACCCCTCCACTTT
CASSLGQVGNSPLHF
>TRBD2|16|TRBJ2-3|.|TRBV7-2
TGTGCCAGCAGCCGCCAACTAGCGGGGATAGGTGATACGCAGTATTTT
CASSRQLAGIGDTQYF
>.|15|TRBJ1-2|few|TRBV4-1
TGCGCCAGCAGCCAAGATATTCGAGGGTCCTATGGCTACACCTTC
CASSQDIRGSYGYTF
>.|14|TRBJ1-1|.|TRBV14
TGTGCCAGCAGCCAGCATCTAGGGACAACTGAAGCTTTCTTT
CASSQHLGTTEAFF
>.|14|TRBJ2-7|.|TRBV23-1
TGCGCCAGCAGTCATGCCGGGGTCTCCTACGAGCAGTACTTC
CASSHAGVSYEQYF
>.|14|TRBJ1-4|.|TRBV3-1/TRBV3-2
TGTGCCAGGAACTGCGCTGCCTCTAATGAAAAACTGTTTTTT
CARNCAASNEKLFF
>TRBD1|14|TRBJ1-4|few|TRBV5-6
TGTGCCAGCAGCTACAGGGGGTTGGTCGAAAAACTGTTTTTT
CASSYRGLVEKLFF
>.|14|TRBJ2-7|.|TRBV18
TGTGCCAGCTCACCCGGCATAACAGGGCCCGAGCAGTACTTC
CASSPGITGPEQYF
>TRBD2|16|TRBJ2-2|.|TRBV5-8
TGTGCCAGCAGCCGTCTAGCGGGGGGTAACACCGGGGAGCTGTTTTTT
CASSRLAGGNTGELFF
>.|14|TRBJ2-5|.|TRBV4-3
TGCGCCAGCAGCCAAGATTATCGGGAAGAGACCCAGTACTTC
CASSQDYREETQYF
>TRBD1|15|TRBJ1-3|.|TRBV11-2
TGTGCCAGCAGCCCAACAGGGGGCTCTGGAAACACCATATATTTT
CASSPTGGSGNTIYF